The 27 T cell receptor beta chains presented below share a single source sample, sequenced in a study of blood T cell repertoires in COVID-19. Produced via immunoSEQ multiplex PCR; TCRdb's table is partial and in-frame only. The profile shows about 260,000 clones, about nine tenths of them singletons. Sequencing was performed on peripheral blood. The source is a woman aged 40 to 50 who had recovered from COVID-19.

In this sample, this clone turned up a few times. This chain uses TRBV5-1 with TRBJ2-6, with no clear D. The CDR3 consists of 14 residues. V was clipped by 5 bases and J by 4 bases, with 10 bases between them. CDR1 and CDR2 (germline): SGHRS, YFSETQ. The DNA of the CDR3 is TGCGCCAGCAGGAGTATCTCGGGGGCCAACGTCCTGACTTTC. Encoded protein: CASRSISGANVLTF.

The chain recombines TRBV9 with TRBJ2-2; possibly TRBD2 for D (6 bases). Germline V gene lookup returns CDR1 SGDLS and CDR2 YYNGEE. The CDR3 length is 14 residues. V was shortened by 1 base and J by 3 bases, with 7 bases between the two germline ends. CDR3 protein: CASSVRGDTGELFF. CDR3 sequence (DNA): TGTGCCAGCAGCGTACGCGGGGACACCGGGGAGCTGTTTTTT.

The chain carries TRBV28 and TRBJ1-1; maybe TRBD1 (6 bases). This CDR3 comprises 14 residues. CDR1 is MDHEN, CDR2 SYDVKM, per germline. Trimming removed 3 bases from V and 1 base from J, with 9 bases in between. CDR3 in DNA: TGTGCCAGCAGTTTCTCAGGGGAGAACACTGAAGCTTTCTTT. It encodes CASSFSGENTEAFF.

The chain uses TRBV5-4 and TRBJ1-1, with 7 bases identical to TRBD1. V gave up 3 bases and J gave up 0 bases; unmatched junction bases: 5. Germline CDR1 SGHNT, CDR2 YYREEE (reference sequence). The CDR3 runs to 15 residues. The chain's CDR3 is CASSSGQDMNTEAFF. CDR3 DNA sequence: TGTGCCAGCAGCTCAGGACAGGACATGAACACTGAAGCTTTCTTT.

The rearrangement uses TRBV7-2 and TRBJ1-5; maybe TRBD1 (6 bases). V lost 4 bases to trimming and J lost 7 bases, with 14 bases between them. The length of the CDR3 is 14 residues. Looked up from germline, CDR1 is SGHTA and CDR2 is FQGNSA. CDR3 DNA sequence: TGTGCCAGCAGCTCCCGGGCCCAGGGGCAGCCCCAGCATTTT. Amino acid sequence: CASSSRAQGQPQHF.

This chain uses TRBV2 with TRBJ1-5; possibly TRBD1 for D (6 bases). The germline V gene encodes CDR1 SNHLY and CDR2 FYNNEI. Trimming removed 11 bases at V and 3 bases at J, with 11 bases between. The CDR3 has 12 residues. The CDR3 DNA is TGTGCCGGAGGACAGCACAATCAGCCCCAGCATTTT. Its translation is CAGGQHNQPQHF.

The chain couples TRBV10-3 to TRBJ1-2; TRBD1 aligns across 7 bases. The V and J ends lost 4 bases and 2 bases, in that order; junction bases with no gene match: 13. The germline gives CDR1 ENHRY, CDR2 SYGVKD. CDR3 size: 17 residues. The CDR3 loop reads CAISGTGERGPNYGYTF. The CDR3 DNA sequence: TGTGCCATCAGTGGAACAGGGGAGAGGGGCCCAAACTATGGCTACACCTTC.

This rearrangement joins TRBV5-1 to TRBJ2-7; 8 positions match TRBD1. Germline assignment: CDR1 SGHRS and CDR2 YFSETQ. With V trimmed by 1 base and J by 3 bases, 6 bases remained unmatched. CDR3 length equals 15 residues. CDR3 DNA sequence: TGCGCCAGCAGCTTGAACGCAGGGGGCTTCTACGAGCAGTACTTC. It encodes CASSLNAGGFYEQYF. Full variable domain (rest looked up from reference TRBV5-1 and TRBJ2-7): KAGVTQTPRYLIKTRGQQVTLSCSPISGHRSVSWYQQTPGQGLQFLFEYFSETQRNKGNFPGRFSGRQFSNSRSEMNVSTLELGDSALYLCASSLNAGGFYEQYFGPGTRLTVT.

The chain couples TRBV6-2 or TRBV6-3 to TRBJ1-2; 9 bases match TRBD1. There are 13 residues in the CDR3. Losses at the gene ends were 6 bases for V and 4 bases for J; bases not matched to a gene: 3. Germline V gives CDR1 MNHEY, CDR2 SVGEGT. The CDR3 is CASSLDRGYGYTF. The CDR3 DNA is TGTGCCAGCAGCTTGGACAGGGGCTATGGCTACACCTTC.

V is TRBV6-7 and J is TRBJ2-3; 10 bases match TRBD2. TRBV6-7 is reported as an ORF; its role is uncertain. The CDR3 runs to 17 residues. The J segment lost 1 base and the V segment lost 0 bases, leaving 4 bases of the junction unmatched. The CDR3 nucleotides read TGTGCCAGCAGTTACTCCGGGCTAGCGGGGGGCACAGATACGCAGTATTTT. Translation: CASSYSGLAGGTDTQYF.

The chain couples TRBV20-1 to TRBJ2-2; D is perhaps TRBD2 (6 bases). V lost 5 bases and J lost 6, with 7 bases in between. The germline V gene has CDR1 DFQATT and CDR2 SNEGSKA (reference sequence). The CDR3 contains 11 residues. The chain's CDR3 is CSAGTPGELFF. CDR3 in DNA: TGCAGTGCTGGGACTCCCGGGGAGCTGTTTTTT.

The chain recombines TRBV2 with TRBJ1-2; D gene uncertain. This CDR3 contains 14 residues. The V end lost 3 bases, the J end lost 8 bases, and 16 bases lay between the germline ends. CDR1 and CDR2 from the germline V gene are SNHLY and FYNNEI. Here the CDR3 DNA reads TGTGCCAGCAGTGACGAGGGAAGTGTTATGGGCTACACCTTC. The encoded protein is CASSDEGSVMGYTF.

The V gene is TRBV25-1, the J gene TRBJ2-7; D gene unclear. Germline V gene sequence: CDR1 MGHDK, CDR2 SYGVNS. This CDR3 comprises 12 residues. The V end lost 7 bases, the J end lost 5 bases, and 12 bases lay between the germline ends. The chain's CDR3 is CASNQAEHEQYF. The CDR3 bases are TGTGCCAGCAACCAGGCTGAACACGAGCAGTACTTC.

The chain links TRBV6-2 or TRBV6-3 to TRBJ1-4; D remains unclear. The CDR3 runs 14 residues. CDR1 and CDR2 (germline): MNHEY, SVGEGT. The V end lost 2 bases, the J end lost 5 bases, and 9 bases lay between the germline ends. The CDR3 spells CASSYGRQNEKLFF. The CDR3 nucleotides are TGTGCCAGCAGTTACGGCAGGCAAAATGAAAAACTGTTTTTT.

This rearrangement joins TRBV27 to TRBJ1-2; the D gene is possibly TRBD1 (5 bases). V lost 3 bases to trimming and J lost 4 bases, with 15 bases between them. The CDR3 has 15 amino acids. CDR1 MNHEY and CDR2 SMNVEV come from the germline V gene (reference sequence). CDR3 protein: CASSFGGAEIYGYTF. CDR3 in DNA: TGTGCCAGCAGTTTCGGAGGGGCTGAAATCTATGGCTACACCTTC.

The chain links TRBV6-5 to TRBJ1-2, with 10 bases lining up with TRBD1. CDR3 length: 15 amino acids. Unmatched junction bases numbered 8, after V lost 4 bases and J lost 6 bases. In germline, CDR1 is MNHEY, CDR2 SVGAGI. This CDR3 reads CASSSPTGGVNGYTF. The CDR3, as DNA: TGTGCCAGCAGTTCACCGACAGGGGGCGTTAATGGCTACACCTTC.

The chain is built from TRBV9 and TRBJ2-5; possible D gene TRBD1, 5 bases. Trimming took off 0 bases at V and 3 bases at J, with 6 bases between the two ends. Germline CDR1 and CDR2: SGDLS and YYNGEE. This CDR3 contains 13 residues. The CDR3 here is CASSVEGEETQYF. CDR3 DNA sequence: TGTGCCAGCAGCGTAGAAGGGGAAGAGACCCAGTACTTC.

The chain combines TRBV21-1 with TRBJ1-4; TRBD1 is the table's D call, not checked against the DNA. TRBV21-1 is shown as a pseudogene. This CDR3 comprises 14 residues. CDR3 amino acids: CASSKQTGGEKLFF. The CDR3, as DNA: TGTGCCAGCAGCAAACAGACAGGGGGAGAAAAACTGTTTTTT.

In its sample, this clone was seen once. This sequence joins TRBV5-1 and TRBJ2-6; the match to TRBD2 covers 9 bases. The CDR3 totals 17 residues. V dropped 0 bases and J dropped 2; count of bases not matched to a gene: 3. Germline CDR1 and CDR2: SGHRS and YFSETQ. The CDR3 nucleotides read TGCGCCAGCAGCTTGGTCCTAGCGGGGACTGGGGCCAACGTCCTGACTTTC. Translation gives CASSLVLAGTGANVLTF.

The chain employs TRBV29-1 and TRBJ1-1; D might be TRBD1 (5 bases). V was trimmed by 0 bases and J by 0 bases, leaving 17 bases between them. The CDR3 has 17 amino acids. CDR1 SQVTM and CDR2 ANQGSEA come from the germline V gene. The CDR3 spells CSVEDRVAGHMNTEAFF. The CDR3 DNA reads as TGCAGCGTTGAAGATAGGGTGGCAGGACACATGAACACTGAAGCTTTCTTT.

The rearrangement uses TRBV6-5 and TRBJ1-1, with TRBD1 as a possible D gene (6 bases). The germline V gene has CDR1 MNHEY and CDR2 SVGAGI. This CDR3 spans 16 amino acids. The V end was cut by 6 bases, the J end by 1 base, with 18 bases between. CDR3 nucleotides: TGTGCCAGCAGATACACACCGGGACACGAGAACACTGAAGCTTTCTTT. It is translated as CASRYTPGHENTEAFF.

The chain employs TRBV5-6 and TRBJ2-7, with TRBD1 matching 10 bases. The CDR3 has 15 residues. From germline, CDR1 is SGHDT and CDR2 YYEEEE. V lost 4 bases to trimming and J lost 6 bases; unmatched junction nucleotides: 10. CDR3 loop: CASSTTGTGVPEQYF. In DNA, the CDR3 is TGTGCCAGCAGCACTACCGGGACAGGGGTTCCCGAGCAGTACTTC.

This chain connects TRBV11-2 to TRBJ2-5, with TRBD2 matching over 10 bases. The CDR3 extends over 14 amino acids. Germline CDR1 and CDR2: SGHAT and FQNNGV. The ends lost 6 bases at V and 2 bases at J; junction bases unmatched: 3. The CDR3 protein is CASRQRGGQETQYF. DNA for the CDR3: TGTGCCAGCAGGCAGCGGGGGGGTCAAGAGACCCAGTACTTC.

The rearrangement uses TRBV5-6 and TRBJ2-7, with TRBD1 as a possible D gene (6 bases). CDR1 is SGHDT and CDR2 is YYEEEE in the germline V gene. Trimming took 2 bases from V and 4 from J, leaving 13 bases between them. The CDR3 has 14 residues. As DNA, the CDR3 is TGTGCCAGCAGCTTTTTCAGGGGAATATACGAGCAGTACTTC. This translates into CASSFFRGIYEQYF.

The chain joins TRBV7-6 to TRBJ2-2; 13 nucleotides match TRBD2. The CDR3 contains 17 residues. Losses at the gene ends were 3 bases for V and 4 bases for J; bases not matched to a gene: 5. CDR1 and CDR2 from the germline V gene are SGHVS and FNYEAQ. CDR3 DNA: TGTGCCAGCAGCTTGACTAGCGGGGGGATGGCCACCGGGGAGCTGTTTTTT. Translating it yields CASSLTSGGMATGELFF. Filled out from reference TRBV7-6 and TRBJ2-2, the complete variable domain reads GAGVSQSPRYKVTKRGQDVALRCDPISGHVSLYWYRQALGQGPEFLTYFNYEAQQDKSGLPNDRFSAERPEGSISTLTIQRTEQRDSAMYRCASSLTSGGMATGELFFGEGSRLTVL.

The chain recombines TRBV13 with TRBJ1-2; D is unclear. CDR1 is PRHDT and CDR2 is FYEKMQ in the germline V gene (reference sequence). V was shortened by 0 bases and J by 4 bases, with 6 bases between the two germline ends. The CDR3 runs to 13 residues. In DNA, the CDR3 is TGTGCCAGCAGCTTAGGGCGGGGCTATGGCTACACCTTC. Its translation: CASSLGRGYGYTF.

This clone occurred once. This chain connects TRBV10-3 to TRBJ2-3; TRBD1 agrees at 9 bases. The CDR3 sequence is 14 residues long. V trimming: 5 bases; J trimming: 3 bases; junction bases outside the gene matches: 3. Germline CDR1 and CDR2: ENHRY and SYGVKD. This chain's CDR3 is CAISTGQGTDTQYF. For the CDR3, the DNA is TGTGCCATCAGTACCGGACAGGGGACAGATACGCAGTATTTT.